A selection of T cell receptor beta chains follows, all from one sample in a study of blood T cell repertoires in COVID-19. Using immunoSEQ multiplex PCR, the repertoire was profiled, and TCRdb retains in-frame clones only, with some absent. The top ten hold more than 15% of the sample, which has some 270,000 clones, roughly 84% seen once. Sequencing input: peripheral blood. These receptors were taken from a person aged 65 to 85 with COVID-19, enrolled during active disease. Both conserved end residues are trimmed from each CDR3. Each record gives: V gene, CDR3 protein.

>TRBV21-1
ASGRWVSEQY
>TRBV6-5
ASGRQGITDTQY
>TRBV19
ASQGSYNSPLH
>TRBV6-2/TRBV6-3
ASSSGTGGFEQY
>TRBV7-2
ASSLARTENTGELF
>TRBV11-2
ASSPRDRYEKLF
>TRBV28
ASGYEQF
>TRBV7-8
ASSRPGQGGQPQH
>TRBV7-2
ASRFTGGGEAF
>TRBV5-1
ASSLVDWTRGDTQY
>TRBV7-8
ASSFLQDPGTSVVGYNEQF
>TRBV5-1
ASSISGQPSGNTIY
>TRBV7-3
ASSFPWQGVNEQF
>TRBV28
ASTPGRNSPLH
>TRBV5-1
ASSLIVGSGGTDTQY
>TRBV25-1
ASSPGQVQETQY
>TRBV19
ASSISTGSYGYT
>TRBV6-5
ASSYQGDRKYEQY
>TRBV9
ASSVGGDEDEQF
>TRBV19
ASSIGLAGGPGTDTQY
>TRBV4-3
ASSQEFGTSGTSYEQY
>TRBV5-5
ASSPSGQGSGLH
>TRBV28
ASRDTSTNEKLF
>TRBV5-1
ASSLGTSGRVQETQY
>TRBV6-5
ASSLAGTNTEAF
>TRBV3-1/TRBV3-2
ASSQRGTGY
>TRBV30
AWSLRQLNTEAF
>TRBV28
ASRRPDSTAQPQH
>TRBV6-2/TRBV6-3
ASSYEGVDTDTQY
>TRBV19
ASSLGTPDYGYT
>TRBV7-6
ASSLVGTSGKNEQF
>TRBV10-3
AISATGTGAGYT
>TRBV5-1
ASSLVPAGDSGELF